These T cell receptor beta chains were read from a single sample in a study of tumor and adjacent non-tumor tissue in lung cancer. Each CDR3 protein gets one entry after TCRdb re-called the multiplex PCR reads with MiXCR. This table has about 110,000 distinct CDR3 sequences, about 61% appearing once. The sample was distant non-tumor lung tissue. All receptors come from a man aged 55-75 years with non-small cell lung cancer. The CDR3 runs from the conserved cysteine through the conserved F or W. D genes are given only for firm matches. The size entry is marked missing in some rows and otherwise reads once, few, many or a size class.

D,V,J,size,DNA,CDR3
TRBD1,TRBV6-1,TRBJ1-2,once,TGTGCCAGTATCCCTATTTACCGCGGGACAGGGACGCGCGGCTACACCTTC,CASIPIYRGTGTRGYTF
TRBD2,TRBV11-2,TRBJ2-2,-,TGTGCCAGCAACTCGGGACTAGCGGGAGTGACGAACACCGGGGAGCTGTTCTTT,CASNSGLAGVTNTGELFF
-,TRBV20-1,TRBJ1-5,-,TGCAGTGCTAGGGAGACAGTCAATCAGGCCCAGCATTTT,CSARETVNQAQHF
TRBD2,TRBV6-5,TRBJ2-5,-,TGTGCCAGGACCCAGAGGTGGGGGGGTAAGCAAGAGACCAAGTACTTC,CARTQRWGGKQETKYF
-,TRBV20-1,TRBJ2-2,many,TGCAGTGCTAGAGTTTCACCAGCAGGGTCCGGGGAGCTGTTTTTT,CSARVSPAGSGELFF
-,TRBV29-1,TRBJ2-1,-,TGCAGCGGCAGGGAACAGTTCAGCTCCTACAATGAGCAATTCTTC,CSGREQFSSYNEQFF
-,TRBV11-2,TRBJ2-3,-,TGTGCCAGCGGCGACGGGACTTATAACACAGATTCGCAGTATTTT,CASGDGTYNTDSQYF
TRBD2,TRBV11-2,TRBJ2-1,-,TGTGCCAGCAGCCTCGGGACTAGCGACTACATTGAGCAATTCTTC,CASSLGTSDYIEQFF
-,TRBV20-1,TRBJ2-3,many,TGCAGTGCGGTGAGGTTAAGGCTTGATACGCAGTATTTT,CSAVRLRLDTQYF
-,TRBV20-1,TRBJ1-2,-,TGCACTGGTAGAGGTCCGGGCGGCTGTGGCTACACCTTC,CTGRGPGGCGYTF
-,TRBV29-1,TRBJ2-1,-,TGCAGCGTCCTCCAGGGGATAGCCTACAATGAGCAGTTCTTC,CSVLQGIAYNEQFF
-,TRBV4-2,TRBJ1-5,-,TGTGCCAGCAACCAAGATCTGGGGCAGCCCCAGCATTTT,CASNQDLGQPQHF
-,TRBV20-1,TRBJ2-5,many,TGCAGTGCTAGAGATAAAGGGCAGCCCCAAGAGACCCAGTACTTC,CSARDKGQPQETQYF
-,TRBV5-8,TRBJ1-2,many,TGTGCCAGCAGCTTGGTTCCTAACGAAATATATGGCTACACCTTC,CASSLVPNEIYGYTF
-,TRBV6-1,TRBJ1-1,many,TGTGCCAGCGCCCGGGGCCCCACTGAAGCTTTCTTT,CASARGPTEAFF
TRBD2,TRBV10-2,TRBJ2-7,-,TGCGCCACAACCGGGACTAGCGTGACAGCCTACGAGCAGTACTTT,CATTGTSVTAYEQYF
-,TRBV4-1,TRBJ1-3,-,TGCGCCACCAGCTCATTACGGGCAGGAAACACCATATATTTT,CATSSLRAGNTIYF
TRBD1,TRBV6-6,TRBJ1-5,many,TGTGCCAGCAGGGTCGGACAGGGGGGACAAGGGCCCCAGCATTTT,CASRVGQGGQGPQHF
-,TRBV12-3/TRBV12-4,TRBJ1-5,many,TGTGCCAGCAGTTTAACAGGGTCACGCAATCAGCCCCAGCATTTT,CASSLTGSRNQPQHF
TRBD2,TRBV11-2,TRBJ2-2,-,TGTGCCAGGAGCTCGGGACTAGCGGGAGCGACAAACACCGGTGAGCTGTTTTTT,CARSSGLAGATNTGELFF
-,TRBV6-5,TRBJ2-1,-,TGTACCAGCAGTTCCGGGACTGAGGCCAATGAGCAGTTCTTC,CTSSSGTEANEQFF
TRBD2,TRBV6-2/TRBV6-3,TRBJ2-1,-,TGTGCCAACAGTTACCTTAGCGGGATGAGCTCCTATAATGAGCAGTTCTTC,CANSYLSGMSSYNEQFF
-,TRBV11-1,TRBJ2-3,-,TGTGTCAACAGCTCGCCCCCCTTGACCCGAGGTGCAGATACGCAGTATTTT,CVNSSPPLTRGADTQYF
TRBD2,TRBV11-2,TRBJ2-2,once,TGTGTCAGCAACTCGGGACTAGTGGGAGCGACGAACACCGGGGAGCTGTTTTTT,CVSNSGLVGATNTGELFF
-,TRBV24-1,TRBJ2-1,few,TGTGCCACCAGTGATTTAAGTTTTGAGCAGTTCTTC,CATSDLSFEQFF
-,TRBV29-1,TRBJ1-1,-,TGCAGCGGATCTAACTCGGACACTGAAGCTCTCTTT,CSGSNSDTEALF
-,TRBV28,TRBJ1-3,many,TGTGCCAGCAGTTTAGACGGACTAACTGGAAACACCATATATTTT,CASSLDGLTGNTIYF
-,TRBV6-6,TRBJ2-7,-,TGTGCCAGTCATACCAGGCTAGCCTCACTCTACGAGCAGTACTTC,CASHTRLASLYEQYF
TRBD2,TRBV5-1,TRBJ2-2,once,TGCGCCAGAAGCTTCCGGACTAGCGGAGCTAAGGTGGGGGAGCTGTTTTTT,CARSFRTSGAKVGELFF
-,TRBV12-3/TRBV12-4,TRBJ2-5,-,TGTACCAGCAGCCGGGACCGCCAAGAGACCCAGTACTTC,CTSSRDRQETQYF
-,TRBV7-2,TRBJ2-2,-,TGTCCCAGCAACTTAGTTGTTGGGAACACCGGGGAGCTGTTTTTT,CPSNLVVGNTGELFF
-,TRBV4-3,TRBJ2-7,-,TGCGCCAGCAGCCAAACCGCGGGACCATGCGAGCAGTACTTC,CASSQTAGPCEQYF
-,TRBV12-3/TRBV12-4,TRBJ2-4,many,TGTGCCAGCAGCCAAGACCTAGGGGGCATTCAGTACTTC,CASSQDLGGIQYF
-,TRBV29-1,TRBJ1-2,once,TGCAGCGTGTACCGGACCCCAGTGTGCTACACCTTC,CSVYRTPVCYTF
-,TRBV6-6,TRBJ2-1,many,TGTGCCAGCAGTTCCGGCACCGGGGGAGTAAGTGAGCAGTTCTTC,CASSSGTGGVSEQFF
TRBD1,TRBV12-3/TRBV12-4,TRBJ1-2,many,TGTGCCAGCAGCTCAACAGGGGGCAGTCAAGGCTACACCTTC,CASSSTGGSQGYTF
-,TRBV6-2/TRBV6-3,TRBJ1-1,-,TGTGCCAGCAGTTATGGCAGGGAGGGCCCGAAAACTGAAGCTTTCTTT,CASSYGREGPKTEAFF
-,TRBV11-2,TRBJ2-7,-,TGTGCCAGCAGCTTATGGACAGAAGGTGGCGAGCAGTACTTC,CASSLWTEGGEQYF
-,TRBV11-1,TRBJ1-1,-,TGTGCCAGCAGCCTATCGGCGGCAGAGACTGAAGCTTTCTTT,CASSLSAAETEAFF
TRBD1,TRBV12-3/TRBV12-4,TRBJ2-6,-,TGTGCCACTTCGGAACAGGGGTCTCGGGTCAACGTCCTGACTTTC,CATSEQGSRVNVLTF
-,TRBV6-5,TRBJ2-3,few,TGTGCCAGCAGTTACATAGAATCCACAGATCCGCAGTATTTT,CASSYIESTDPQYF
-,TRBV12-3/TRBV12-4,TRBJ1-2,-,TGTGCTAGCAGGGAAGGACAAGCTAACTATGGCCACACCTTC,CASREGQANYGHTF
TRBD1,TRBV19,TRBJ1-2,-,TGTGCCAGTACCAGAGATCCCCAGGGACAGGTCGAGAGCTATGGCTACACCTTC,CASTRDPQGQVESYGYTF
TRBD2,TRBV5-6,TRBJ2-1,-,TGTGCCAGCATGGAGGGAGGGCCGATCATTGAGCAGTTCTTC,CASMEGGPIIEQFF
-,TRBV6-2/TRBV6-3,TRBJ2-7,many,TGTGCCAGCAGCTCTCCAACTCACTCCTACGAGCAGTACTTC,CASSSPTHSYEQYF
-,TRBV28,TRBJ2-4,-,TGCGCCAGCACCTCAGCAGGGGGGCTAGCCAAAAACTTTCAGTATTTC,CASTSAGGLAKNFQYF
-,TRBV12-3/TRBV12-4,TRBJ1-3,-,TGTTCCAGTCGCCGGGGAAATGGAAAGACCATATATTTT,CSSRRGNGKTIYF
-,TRBV6-2/TRBV6-3,TRBJ2-5,many,TGTGCCAGCAGTAAAAGACCAGGGAGCCCCCAAGAGACCCAGTACTTC,CASSKRPGSPQETQYF
-,TRBV27,TRBJ1-3,-,TGTGCCAGCAGCTCCCATGGTAGTAGCTCTGGAAACATCATATATTTT,CASSSHGSSSGNIIYF
-,TRBV11-3,TRBJ2-1,-,TGTGCCAGCAGCGTCGGACGGAGCTCCTACAATGGGCAGTTCTTC,CASSVGRSSYNGQFF
-,TRBV5-4,TRBJ2-2,-,TGTGCCAGCAGAGTGATCGGGGTAAACACCGGGGAGCTGTTTTTT,CASRVIGVNTGELFF
TRBD2,TRBV6-2/TRBV6-3,TRBJ2-1,-,TGTGCCATCAGCACCCCGATAATAGCGGGGAACAATGAGCACTTCTTC,CAISTPIIAGNNEHFF
TRBD2,TRBV5-4,TRBJ2-3,once,TGTACCAGCAGCGACGGACTAGCAGGTACAGATACGCAGTATTTT,CTSSDGLAGTDTQYF
TRBD1,TRBV6-5,TRBJ1-5,many,TGTGCCAGCAGTTCAGGACAGGGGGCGAGAGGTCGGGTAGCCAATCAGCCCCAGCATTTT,CASSSGQGARGRVANQPQHF
TRBD2,TRBV20-1,TRBJ2-1,-,TGCAGTACTAGAGATCGATACTTAATAGCGGGAGATCTGAATGAGCAGTTCTTC,CSTRDRYLIAGDLNEQFF
-,TRBV29-1,TRBJ2-1,-,TGCAGCGCTAGCGAGACCACACAGAGTGGCATGGGTGAGCAGTTCTTC,CSASETTQSGMGEQFF
-,TRBV6-2/TRBV6-3,TRBJ2-4,-,TGTGCCAGCAGTTACGAAGGAGAGCCCAAAAACATTCAGTACTTC,CASSYEGEPKNIQYF
-,TRBV18,TRBJ2-3,-,TGTGCCAGCTCGCCACCGAGCCAGAGCACAGATACGCAGTATTTT,CASSPPSQSTDTQYF
-,TRBV11-1,TRBJ2-1,-,TGTGTCAGCAGCTTAGCCCCCAGGGCAAATCCGCTCAATGAGCAGTTCTTC,CVSSLAPRANPLNEQFF
-,TRBV6-1,TRBJ1-5,-,TGTGCCAACAGAGCGGGGGGCAATCAGCCCCAGCATTTT,CANRAGGNQPQHF